Below, 10 T cell receptor beta chains from the same sample are listed, as sequenced in a study of stem cell transplantation in POMP-related autoinflammatory disease. Whole-study results and caveats: Unique TRB V-J gene pairings were limited in number in patients with PRAID. Across all analyzed T-cell subsets, patients with PRAID tended toward reduced diversity and increased clonality.

Here immunoSEQ multiplex PCR was the method, and the copy in TCRdb shows in-frame clones only, minus some. The sample lists roughly 9,100 clones, roughly nine tenths occurring once. No cognate antigen is known for these TCRs. Sequenced material: CD8+ T cells from PBMCs, taken before stem cell transplantation. The receptors come from a human donor with POMP-related autoinflammation and immune dysregulation (PRAID).

The rearrangement joins TRBV4-1 to TRBJ2-7; no definite D call. The ends were cut back, 4 bases at V and 3 bases at J, with 19 bases in the middle. The V gene's germline CDR1 is MGHRA and CDR2 YSYEKL. This CDR3 is 16 amino acids long. This chain's CDR3 is CASSRVYSGPNYEQYF. The CDR3 nucleotides read TGCGCCAGCAGCCGGGTCTATAGTGGGCCCAACTACGAGCAGTACTTC.

The genes are TRBV7-2 and TRBJ1-2, with D tentatively TRBD1 (5 bases). The CDR3 totals 16 residues. CDR1 is SGHTA, CDR2 FQGNSA, per germline. V lost 1 base and J 3 bases, leaving 15 bases between the germline ends. CDR3 in amino acids: CASSLVWGEGDYGYTF. CDR3 sequence (DNA): TGTGCCAGCAGCTTAGTTTGGGGGGAAGGTGACTATGGCTACACCTTC. The full variable domain, rest sourced from reference TRBV7-2 and TRBJ1-2, is GAGVSQSPSNKVTEKGKDVELRCDPISGHTALYWYRQSLGQGLEFLIYFQGNSAPDKSGLPSDRFSAERTGGSVSTLTIQRTQQEDSAVYLCASSLVWGEGDYGYTFGSGTRLTVV.

The chain joins TRBV7-9 to TRBJ1-1; unclear D gene. With 3 bases removed from V and 8 bases from J, the gap between germline ends came to 7 bases. The CDR3 loop spans 11 amino acids. The germline gives CDR1 SEHNR, CDR2 FQNEAQ (reference sequence). CDR3 bases: TGTGCCAGCAGCTTCAGGAGGGAAGCTTTCTTT. It encodes CASSFRREAFF. The whole variable domain, remainder taken from reference TRBV7-9 and TRBJ1-1, is DTGVSQNPRHKITKRGQNVTFRCDPISEHNRLYWYRQTLGQGPEFLTYFQNEAQLEKSRLLSDRFSAERPKGSFSTLEIQRTEQGDSAMYLCASSFRREAFFGQGTRLTVV.

This clone occurred once. The V gene is TRBV28, the J gene TRBJ2-7; D is possibly TRBD2 (5 bases). V lost 8 bases to trimming and J lost 4 bases, with 9 bases between them. The germline V gene encodes CDR1 MDHEN and CDR2 SYDVKM. The CDR3 sequence is 11 residues long. The CDR3 protein is CASASGYEQYF. Here the CDR3 DNA reads TGTGCCAGCGCATCGGGGTACGAGCAGTACTTC.

The chain carries TRBV27 and TRBJ2-1, with 8 bases aligning to TRBD2. Germline lookup yields CDR1 MNHEY and CDR2 SMNVEV (reference sequence). Trimming removed 2 bases from V and 6 bases from J; junction bases left unmatched: 6. This CDR3 comprises 15 residues. As DNA, the CDR3 is TGTGCCAGCAGTTTAAGGGGGACTAGTATCAATGAGCAGTTCTTC. Translated, it gives CASSLRGTSINEQFF.

This clone was detected a few times. This chain links TRBV2 with TRBJ1-6; D not certain. Trimming took off 3 bases at V and 5 bases at J, with 8 bases between the two ends. The CDR3 contains 14 residues. Per germline, CDR1 SNHLY and CDR2 FYNNEI. DNA for the CDR3: TGTGCCAGCAGTGAGGAGATTCATAATTCACCCCTCCACTTT. As protein: CASSEEIHNSPLHF.

The CDR3 spells CASSLQNSPLHF. The CDR3 coding sequence is TGTGCCAGCAGTTTGCAGAATTCACCCCTCCACTTT. The V gene is TRBV27, the J gene TRBJ1-6, with D unclear. The CDR3 covers 12 residues. Germline CDR1 and CDR2: MNHEY and SMNVEV (reference sequence). V lost 3 bases, J lost 7 bases, and 4 bases lay in between.

The chain is built from TRBV6-6 and TRBJ2-1, with D unresolved. The germline CDR1 and CDR2 sequences are MNHNY and SVGAGI (reference sequence). This CDR3 contains 11 residues. V lost 2 bases to trimming and J lost 10 bases, with 6 bases between them. The chain's CDR3 is CASSYMEEQFF. CDR3 in DNA: TGTGCCAGCAGTTACATGGAGGAGCAGTTCTTC.

V is TRBV11-2 and J is TRBJ2-3, with 12 bases matching TRBD1. Germline V gene data show CDR1 as SGHAT and CDR2 as FQNNGV. V gave up 5 bases and J gave up 5 bases; unmatched junction bases: 5. This CDR3 region has 15 residues. CDR3: CASSGDRGLIDTQYF. The CDR3 bases are TGTGCCAGCAGCGGGGACAGGGGGCTGATAGATACGCAGTATTTT.

CDR3 sequence reads: CASSEHRGQTNEKLFF. The CDR3 nucleotides are TGTGCCAGCAGTGAACACAGGGGGCAGACTAATGAAAAACTGTTTTTT. The J gene is TRBJ1-4, the V gene TRBV28; 9 positions match TRBD1. Germline assignment: CDR1 MDHEN and CDR2 SYDVKM. The V and J ends lost 5 bases and 2 bases, in that order; junction bases with no gene match: 6. The CDR3 totals 16 residues.